The 26 T cell receptor beta chains below come from one sample, sequenced in a study of blood T cells in healthy people across ages. A J-beta primer mix and a sample-barcoded 5' primer were used in a second PCR of roughly 6 to 11 cycles. TCRdb re-analysed the 5' RACE reads in MiXCR, keeping a single row per CDR3 protein. There are more than 650,000 distinct CDR3 sequences in the sample; roughly 53% occur only once, and about 42% lies in the top ten. The sample consisted of blood. The receptors shown here come from a man older than 75 in good health.

The chain has TRBV5-1 and TRBJ2-7; D is uncertain. CDR3 length: 15 amino acids. The germline V gene encodes CDR1 SGHRS and CDR2 YFSETQ. V lost 0 bases to trimming and J lost 3 bases, with 13 bases between them. In DNA, the CDR3 is TGCGCCAGCAGCTTGGATGGCAGCAACTTCTACGAGCAGTACTTC. Translation: CASSLDGSNFYEQYF.

This rearrangement joins TRBV12-3 or TRBV12-4 to TRBJ2-5; 9 bases line up with TRBD1. The length of the CDR3 is 15 residues. V lost 6 bases, J lost 11 bases, and 16 bases stayed unmatched. CDR3 in amino acids: CASRTGTGYPNEQYF. The CDR3 nucleotides are TGTGCCAGCAGGACCGGGACAGGGTATCCCAATGAGCAGTACTTC.

V gene TRBV7-2 combines with J gene TRBJ1-5; no definite D call. Germline V gene lookup returns CDR1 SGHTA and CDR2 FQGNSA. The CDR3 runs 13 residues. Trimming removed 5 bases from V and 7 bases from J, with 12 bases in between. The CDR3 sequence is CASSRLRRQPQHF. The CDR3 DNA is TGTGCCAGCAGCCGGTTGCGCCGGCAGCCCCAGCATTTT.

The chain links TRBV29-1 to TRBJ1-2; possible D gene TRBD1, 6 bases. Trimming took 3 bases from V and 2 from J, leaving 10 bases between them. CDR3 length: 13 amino acids. Germline V gene data show CDR1 as SQVTM and CDR2 as ANQGSEA. This chain's CDR3 is CSVDRGTNYGYTF. The CDR3 DNA is TGCAGCGTTGACAGGGGCACCAACTATGGCTACACCTTC.

There are a few counts of this clonotype. The V call is TRBV5-1, the J call TRBJ2-3, with D tentatively TRBD2 (5 bases). V lost 0 bases and J 14 bases, leaving 25 bases between the germline ends. Germline V lookup: CDR1 SGHRS, CDR2 YFSETQ. CDR3 length equals 16 residues. CDR3 sequence: CASSLGRLGLHRYAYF. CDR3 sequence (DNA): TGCGCCAGCAGCTTGGGGCGGCTAGGACTGCACAGATACGCGTATTTT.

The genes are TRBV2 and TRBJ2-7, with D hard to call. The CDR3 sequence is 12 residues long. Per germline, CDR1 SNHLY and CDR2 FYNNEI. V dropped 4 bases and J dropped 10 bases, with 14 bases sitting between them. The CDR3 protein is CASSVSLAAQYF. CDR3 nucleotides: TGTGCCAGCAGTGTTAGTCTTGCGGCCCAGTACTTC.

The rearrangement uses TRBV11-2 and TRBJ1-2; D ambiguous. Germline V CDR1 and CDR2: SGHAT, FQNNGV. The CDR3 contains 15 residues. V was clipped by 2 bases and J by 2 bases, with 12 bases between them. DNA for the CDR3: TGTGCCAGCAGCTTAAATATTGACGGGAACTATGGCTACACCTTC. Translating it yields CASSLNIDGNYGYTF.

In its sample, this clonotype was seen once. The chain's CDR3 is CASRPNGGLAGGPRYNEQFF. Here the CDR3 DNA reads TGTGCCAGCAGGCCCAACGGGGGACTAGCGGGAGGGCCACGCTACAATGAGCAGTTCTTC. This chain uses TRBV21-1 with TRBJ2-1; TRBD2 is taken as the D call from the table, unchecked against the DNA. TRBV21-1 has pseudogene status. This CDR3 region has 20 residues.

The chain joins TRBV3-1 to TRBJ2-1; 11 bases fit TRBD2. Germline V gene lookup returns CDR1 LGHDT and CDR2 YNNKEL (reference sequence). The V and J ends lost 6 bases and 8 bases, in that order; junction bases with no gene match: 21. The CDR3 is made up of 19 amino acids. The CDR3 here is CASSRPGLLAGVSGYEQFF. CDR3 coding DNA: TGTGCCAGCAGTCGCCCGGGGTTACTAGCGGGAGTCTCCGGATATGAGCAGTTCTTC.

This rearrangement joins TRBV2 to TRBJ2-3; D gene unclear. The CDR3 runs 13 residues. V was trimmed by 3 bases and J by 3 bases, leaving 7 bases between them. The germline gives CDR1 SNHLY, CDR2 FYNNEI. The CDR3 DNA follows: TGTGCCAGCAGTGATGCCGGGACAGATACGCAGTATTTT. It is translated as CASSDAGTDTQYF.

J is TRBJ2-7 and V is TRBV11-2, with 7 bases identical to TRBD2. Germline CDR1 reads SGHAT; CDR2 reads FQNNGV. This CDR3 region has 15 residues. After removal of 5 bases from V and 0 bases from J, the junction contained 7 bases not matched to a gene. The CDR3 DNA sequence: TGTGCCAGCAGCCCCCGGGGAGGGGTCTCCTACGAGCAGTACTTC. Translated: CASSPRGGVSYEQYF.

This chain links TRBV7-6 with TRBJ1-5, with 8 nucleotides matching TRBD1. Trimming at V came to 5 bases and at J to 6 bases, leaving 9 bases not matched to a gene. Germline lookup yields CDR1 SGHVS and CDR2 FNYEAQ. The CDR3 consists of 15 residues. The CDR3 loop reads CASSVGTGWSQPQHF. The CDR3 DNA follows: TGTGCCAGCAGCGTAGGGACAGGCTGGAGTCAGCCCCAGCATTTT. Filled out from reference TRBV7-6 and TRBJ1-5, the complete variable domain reads GAGVSQSPRYKVTKRGQDVALRCDPISGHVSLYWYRQALGQGPEFLTYFNYEAQQDKSGLPNDRFSAERPEGSISTLTIQRTEQRDSAMYRCASSVGTGWSQPQHFGDGTRLSIL.

This rearrangement joins TRBV20-1 to TRBJ2-4; maybe TRBD2 (5 bases). The CDR3 runs 14 residues. The ends were cut back, 2 bases at V and 3 bases at J, with 11 bases in the middle. Germline lookup yields CDR1 DFQATT and CDR2 SNEGSKA (reference sequence). In nucleotides, the CDR3 is TGCAGTGCTAGAAGCGGATGGGACAAAAACATTCAGTACTTC. Protein sequence: CSARSGWDKNIQYF.

This chain uses TRBV11-1 with TRBJ1-1; 7 bases line up with TRBD1. Germline CDR1 and CDR2: SGHAT and FQDESV (reference sequence). V lost 1 base to trimming and J lost 1 base; unmatched junction nucleotides: 9. The CDR3 has 17 residues. In nucleotides, the CDR3 is TGTGCCAGCAGCTTAGGTCCAGGGGGTGTTGAGAACACTGAAGCTTTCTTT. This sequence encodes CASSLGPGGVENTEAFF.

The chain recombines TRBV6-6 with TRBJ2-7; the D gene is possibly TRBD1 (5 bases). The germline V gene has CDR1 MNHNY and CDR2 SVGAGI (reference sequence). CDR3 length: 14 amino acids. Trimming removed 2 bases from V and 2 bases from J, with 10 bases in between. The CDR3 loop reads CASSYGRAAYEQYF. Written as DNA, the CDR3 is TGTGCCAGCAGTTACGGCAGGGCAGCCTACGAGCAGTACTTC.

The rearrangement joins TRBV12-3 or TRBV12-4 to TRBJ2-1; D gene unclear. The CDR3 covers 14 residues. V dropped 6 bases and J dropped 8 bases, with 17 bases sitting between them. In DNA, the CDR3 is TGTGCCAGCAGCCAGATCAGAGGTGGCTATGAGCAGTTCTTC. Its protein product is CASSQIRGGYEQFF.

The chain carries TRBV20-1 and TRBJ2-1, with TRBD2 identical over 7 bases. With V trimmed by 1 base and J by 4 bases, 4 bases remained unmatched. Germline-derived CDR1 and CDR2 are DFQATT and SNEGSKA (reference sequence). The CDR3 is made up of 14 amino acids. DNA of the CDR3: TGCAGTGCTAGAGTGGCGGGAGCTTACAATGAGCAGTTCTTC. Its protein is CSARVAGAYNEQFF.

J is TRBJ2-3 and V is TRBV20-1; D might be TRBD1 or TRBD2, each matching 7 bases. The CDR3 runs to 15 residues. CDR1 and CDR2 (germline): DFQATT, SNEGSKA (reference sequence). V lost 0 bases and J 14 bases, leaving 24 bases between the germline ends. CDR3 coding DNA: TGCAGTGCTAGAGATGGGGGGGTTGGGGACAGATACGCGTATTTT. Its protein is CSARDGGVGDRYAYF.

The chain combines TRBV4-1 with TRBJ2-4, with a tentative D call TRBD1 (5 bases). Trimming cost V 0 bases and J 15 bases, with 18 bases left between them. This CDR3 region has 14 residues. The germline gives CDR1 MGHRA, CDR2 YSYEKL. CDR3 in amino acids: CASSQERGYYERYF. Written as DNA, the CDR3 is TGCGCCAGCAGCCAAGAAAGGGGTTACTACGAGCGGTACTTC.

The DNA for the CDR3 is TGCAGTGCTAGAGATCTTGGGACTGGGGGCTTCTACAATGAGCAGTTCTTC. This encodes CSARDLGTGGFYNEQFF. The chain has TRBV20-1 and TRBJ2-1; either TRBD1 or TRBD2 may supply D (6 bases each). V lost 0 bases and J lost 3, with 18 bases in between. Germline CDR1 and CDR2: DFQATT and SNEGSKA (reference sequence). CDR3 length: 17 residues.

This clonotype was observed a single time. The chain has TRBV10-3 and TRBJ1-2; 8 nucleotides align to TRBD1. CDR3 length: 14 residues. In germline, CDR1 is ENHRY, CDR2 SYGVKD. V lost 6 bases, J lost 4 bases, and 7 bases stayed unmatched. The CDR3 reads CAIRDREEGYGYTF. The CDR3 nucleotides are TGTGCCATCAGGGACAGGGAAGAGGGCTATGGCTACACCTTC.

The chain links TRBV5-4 to TRBJ1-2; 12 nucleotides align to TRBD1. The CDR3 spans 14 residues. Germline trimming cut 6 bases from V and 7 bases from J; bases unmatched to any gene: 7. The germline gives CDR1 SGHNT, CDR2 YYREEE (reference sequence). The CDR3 DNA is TGTGCCAGCACCACCGGGACAGGGGGCTTTGGCTACACCTTC. Translation: CASTTGTGGFGYTF.

This chain connects TRBV5-5 to TRBJ2-5, with a possible D match to TRBD2 (6 bases). V was cut by 6 bases and J by 2 bases, with 14 bases left in between. The germline gives CDR1 SGHKS, CDR2 YYEKEE (reference sequence). CDR3 length equals 14 residues. As DNA, the CDR3 is TGTGCCAGCAACAAACCGGGACTTCAAGAGACCCAGTACTTC. Protein product: CASNKPGLQETQYF.

This clonotype was picked up a small number of times. This chain connects TRBV3-1 to TRBJ2-1; no definite D call. The CDR3 length is 14 residues. Trimming took 1 base from V and 7 from J, leaving 11 bases between them. Germline V lookup: CDR1 LGHDT, CDR2 YNNKEL (reference sequence). The CDR3 region is CASSQGLVGNEQFF. DNA of the CDR3: TGTGCCAGCAGCCAAGGGCTAGTCGGGAATGAGCAGTTCTTC.

The gene calls are TRBV27 and TRBJ1-2; D unclear. The V gene's germline CDR1 is MNHEY and CDR2 SMNVEV (reference sequence). The ends were cut back, 5 bases at V and 2 bases at J, with 9 bases in the middle. The CDR3 totals 13 residues. CDR3 loop: CASSVGRNYGYTF. CDR3 nucleotide sequence: TGTGCCAGCAGTGTCGGCAGAAACTATGGCTACACCTTC.

V gene TRBV28 combines with J gene TRBJ2-7, with 10 bases identical to TRBD2. The CDR3 has 18 amino acids. J gave up 4 bases and V 5 bases, and 17 bases lay outside the gene matches. Germline CDR1 reads MDHEN; CDR2 reads SYDVKM. CDR3 region: CASSGQGFLAGVWYEQYF. The CDR3 DNA reads TGTGCCAGCAGTGGACAGGGATTTCTAGCGGGAGTATGGTACGAGCAGTACTTC. Full variable domain (missing parts from reference TRBV28 and TRBJ2-7): DVKVTQSSRYLVKRTGEKVFLECVQDMDHENMFWYRQDPGLGLRLIYFSYDVKMKEKGDIPEGYSVSREKKERFSLILESASTNQTSMYLCASSGQGFLAGVWYEQYFGPGTRLTVT.